This TCR beta chain was observed in a study of siplizumab effects on memory and regulatory T cells. Findings and limits, study-wide: Unstimulated subsets captured only a minor fraction of alloreactive clones. Naive T cells were seen as more diverse than memory cells and as major alloresponse contributors.

Regarding this clone: The antigen is not known.

Only in-frame clones appear in the TCRdb table, and some are missing; sequencing was by immunoSEQ multiplex PCR. The table includes tens of thousands of clones, more than 95% detected once. CDR3 size: 14 residues. CDR1 is MNHNY and CDR2 is SVGAGI in the germline V gene (reference sequence). Trimming took 0 bases from V and 6 from J, leaving 12 bases between them. Among a few donor pairs, the unstimulated naive, memory, effector memory and TEMRA subsets underwent sequencing. This clonotype was sampled from a human donor in good health. Specimen: naive CD4+ T cells sorted from blood. The chain employs TRBV6-6 and TRBJ2-7; possible D gene TRBD1, 7 bases. The CDR3 region has the DNA TGTGCCAGCAGTTACTCCGGGGGACAGACCGAGCAGTACTTC. Translation: CASSYSGGQTEQYF.